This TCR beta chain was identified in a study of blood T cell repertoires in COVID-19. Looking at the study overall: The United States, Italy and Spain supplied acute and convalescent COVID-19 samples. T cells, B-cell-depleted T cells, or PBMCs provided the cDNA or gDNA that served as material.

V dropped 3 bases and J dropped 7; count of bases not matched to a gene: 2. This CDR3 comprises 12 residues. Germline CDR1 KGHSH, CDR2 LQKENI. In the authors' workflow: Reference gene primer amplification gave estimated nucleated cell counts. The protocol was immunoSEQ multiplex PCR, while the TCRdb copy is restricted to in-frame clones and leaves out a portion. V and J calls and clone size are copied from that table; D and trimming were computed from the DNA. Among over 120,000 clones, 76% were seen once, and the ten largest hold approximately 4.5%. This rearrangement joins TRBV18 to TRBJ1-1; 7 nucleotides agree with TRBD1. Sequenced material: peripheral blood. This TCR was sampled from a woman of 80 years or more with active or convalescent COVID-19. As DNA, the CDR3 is TGTGCCAGCTCACCTGGGACAGATGAAGCTTTCTTT. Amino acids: CASSPGTDEAFF.